The text below deals with one TCR beta chain. Its matching antigen is unknown. This record comes from a study of CD4 T cells in relation to SARS-CoV-2 and coronaviruses. Study at large: Of the patients, under 10 were male, a few female, two Hispanic. The HLA restriction of the shared crossreactive spike epitopes was mapped.

Trimming removed 4 bases from V and 6 bases from J; junction bases left unmatched: 13. The germline V gene has CDR1 MNHEY and CDR2 SMNVEV (reference sequence). The CDR3 is 17 residues long. Uncultured naive and memory CD4+ T cells supplied DNA for deep TCR-beta sequencing. TCRdb's table, derived via immunoSEQ multiplex PCR, lists solely in-frame clones and lacks some. In the table there are 35,000 to 40,000 clones, 80% to 90% of which are singletons. General study points: Crossreactivity was assessed only for spike protein, not other viral proteins.

The sequenced material came from memory CD4+ T cells from PBMCs. The V and J genes are TRBV27 and TRBJ2-2; 8 bases line up with TRBD2. The receptor comes from an adult with COVID-19. The CDR3: CASSSLLTGRASGELFF. CDR3 nucleotide sequence: TGTGCCAGCAGTTCTCTCCTCACCGGGAGGGCCTCCGGGGAGCTGTTTTTT.